The clone carrying this T cell receptor beta chain was recorded only once. These data originate in a study of PD-L1 blockade in urothelial cancer. Overall study context: Analyses were performed on blood at 3 weeks after treatment start (the second dose) and at 6 weeks. A median around 150,000 T cells were found in blood samples.

Time point denoted: peripheral blood 6 weeks after treatment start. All patients carried locally advanced or metastatic urothelial carcinoma. Patient sample counts ranged from 1 to 8, pretreatment and on-treatment. CDR3 length equals 10 residues. CDR1 MDHEN and CDR2 SYDVKM come from the germline V gene. V lost 2 bases, J lost 13 bases, and 8 bases lay in between. The data were produced by immunoSEQ multiplex PCR, yet TCRdb's version contains in-frame clones alone and is incomplete. The data show around 41,000 clones, with about 83% seen just once and over 13% held by the top ten. The receptor was isolated from a man aged 60-69 years with urothelial cancer. The sequenced sample was PBMCs, obtained around atezolizumab (anti-PD-L1) treatment. V usage is TRBV28 and J usage is TRBJ2-5; D remains unclear. The CDR3 nucleotides read TGTGCCAGCAGTTTAGGGCAGAGGTACTTC. This encodes CASSLGQRYF.